These 23 T cell receptor beta chains originate from one sample sequenced in a study of blood T cell repertoires in COVID-19 (dated by TCRdb to between 2020 and 2021). Library preparation was by the immunoSEQ multiplex PCR assay. TCRdb took over this immuneACCESS table, retaining in-frame rearrangements with V and J assigned. Such tables are incomplete; in checked studies, under half of the missing clones stem from an unresolved V gene, and the remainder is unexplained. Recorded for this sample are nearly 250,000 clones; approximately 84% of them occurred a single time. The ten largest clones take up approximately 1.9% of the sample. Sequenced sample: peripheral blood. Receptor source: a woman of 80 years or more with acute or convalescent COVID-19.

V gene TRBV7-3 combines with J gene TRBJ2-1; 10 bases map to TRBD2. The V and J ends lost 5 bases and 7 bases, in that order; junction bases with no gene match: 5. CDR3 length: 14 residues. Per the germline V gene, CDR1 is SGHTA and CDR2 is FQGTGA. CDR3: CASSRLAGENEQFF. The CDR3 bases are TGTGCCAGCAGCCGGCTAGCGGGAGAGAATGAGCAGTTCTTC.

The chain uses TRBV3-1 (or the pseudogene TRBV3-2) and TRBJ1-1; no definite D call. Between the trimmed V and J ends, which lost 2 bases and 4 bases, there was a span of 8 bases. The CDR3 runs to 13 residues. The V gene's germline CDR1 is LGHDT and CDR2 YNNKEL (reference sequence). CDR3 DNA: TGTGCCAGCAGCCAATCCGGAGGCACTGAAGCTTTCTTT. Translating it yields CASSQSGGTEAFF.

The chain links TRBV27 to TRBJ1-6; D is ambiguous. The germline CDR1 and CDR2 sequences are MNHEY and SMNVEV (reference sequence). The V gene lost 5 bases and the J gene lost 7 bases, with 15 bases spanning the gap. The CDR3 sequence is 15 residues long. The DNA of the CDR3 is TGTGCCAGCAGTCCGAGGATGCTTTGGAATTCACCCCTCCACTTT. This gives the protein CASSPRMLWNSPLHF.

This clone appeared a few times. This chain uses TRBV6-5 with TRBJ2-2; maybe TRBD2 (5 bases). V was trimmed by 6 bases and J by 1 base, leaving 12 bases between them. This CDR3 has 15 residues. Germline V gene lookup returns CDR1 MNHEY and CDR2 SVGAGI. CDR3 in amino acids: CASRTGGLNTGELFF. For the CDR3, the DNA is TGTGCCAGCAGGACCGGCGGGTTGAACACCGGGGAGCTGTTTTTT.

This chain uses TRBV10-2 with TRBJ1-3, with D perhaps TRBD1 (6 bases). Trimming removed 5 bases at V and 0 bases at J, with 11 bases between. CDR3 length: 15 residues. Germline V CDR1 and CDR2: WSHSY, SAAADI. As DNA, the CDR3 is TGCGCCAGCAGTAGGGGGGGAACCTCTGGAAACACCATATATTTT. It codes for CASSRGGTSGNTIYF.

This chain links TRBV7-2 with TRBJ2-7; maybe TRBD2 (6 bases). CDR1 and CDR2 from the germline V gene are SGHTA and FQGNSA. The CDR3 spans 17 residues. Trimming stripped 5 bases from V and 3 bases from J, with 23 bases between. The DNA for the CDR3 is TGTGCCAGCAGCCCAATGGTAGGTGCGCGGGGCGACTACGAGCAGTACTTC. It yields the protein CASSPMVGARGDYEQYF.

The rearrangement uses TRBV7-2 and TRBJ2-1, with TRBD2 matching over 7 bases. Germline V gene data show CDR1 as SGHTA and CDR2 as FQGNSA. There are 14 residues in the CDR3. V lost 8 bases to trimming and J lost 2 bases; unmatched junction nucleotides: 6. The CDR3 DNA reads as TGTGCCAGCGGTTCTAGCGGACCCTACAATGAGCAGTTCTTC. Amino acid sequence: CASGSSGPYNEQFF.

This clone has just a few counts. V usage is TRBV29-1 and J usage is TRBJ1-1, with 8 bases lining up with TRBD1. Germline-derived CDR1 and CDR2 are SQVTM and ANQGSEA. This CDR3 comprises 14 residues. After removal of 6 bases from V and 4 bases from J, the junction contained 10 bases not matched to a gene. The CDR3 bases are TGCAGCGTGGGGATCTTCGGACAGGGCACTGAAGCTTTCTTT. Translating gives CSVGIFGQGTEAFF.

J is TRBJ2-1 and V is TRBV24-1, with 7 positions matching TRBD2. The CDR3 is 14 residues long. Trimming took 5 bases from V and 7 from J; bases not matched to a gene: 7. Germline V gene sequence: CDR1 KGHDR, CDR2 SFDVKD. The CDR3 region has the DNA TGTGCCACCAGTGGTCGGACTAGTTGGAATGAGCAGTTCTTC. It translates to CATSGRTSWNEQFF.

As to this clone: Different DNA sequences within this sample yield the same CDR3. The chain recombines TRBV6-5 with TRBJ1-3; the D gene is possibly TRBD1 (5 bases). Trimming left V 0 bases short and J 2 bases short, with 8 bases between. The CDR3 extends over 15 amino acids. Germline V gives CDR1 MNHEY, CDR2 SVGAGI. The CDR3 DNA reads as TGTGCCAGCAGTTACTCTCAGGGAACTGGAAACACCATATATTTT. This codes for CASSYSQGTGNTIYF.

The chain couples TRBV18 to TRBJ2-4, with TRBD1 matching over 7 bases. V was pared by 5 bases and J by 0 bases, with 7 bases of the junction left unmatched. CDR1 and CDR2 from the germline V gene are KGHSH and LQKENI. The CDR3 is 16 amino acids. The CDR3 here is CASSDRASIAKNIQYF. The CDR3 region has the DNA TGTGCCAGCTCAGACAGGGCCTCTATAGCCAAAAACATTCAGTACTTC.

The V and J genes are TRBV7-9 and TRBJ1-3, with D uncertain. V shed 5 bases and J shed 6 bases, with 17 bases lying between them. The V gene's germline CDR1 is SEHNR and CDR2 FQNEAQ (reference sequence). CDR3 length: 15 amino acids. CDR3 residues: CASSQGSGFENTIYF. CDR3 in DNA: TGTGCCAGCAGCCAAGGTTCGGGGTTTGAAAACACCATATATTTT. Combining the CDR3 with reference TRBV7-9 and TRBJ1-3 gives the whole variable domain DTGVSQNPRHKITKRGQNVTFRCDPISEHNRLYWYRQTLGQGPEFLTYFQNEAQLEKSRLLSDRFSAERPKGSFSTLEIQRTEQGDSAMYLCASSQGSGFENTIYFGEGSWLTVV.

The chain links TRBV7-9 to TRBJ1-2; 11 nucleotides line up with TRBD1. The CDR3 runs to 15 residues. With V trimmed by 4 bases and J by 4 bases, 5 bases remained unmatched. The germline CDR1 and CDR2 sequences are SEHNR and FQNEAQ (reference sequence). The CDR3 loop is CASSSWTGGPYGYTF. In DNA form, the CDR3 reads TGTGCCAGCAGCTCCTGGACAGGGGGCCCCTATGGCTACACCTTC.

This chain links TRBV7-9 with TRBJ1-5, with a possible D match to TRBD1 (5 bases). CDR3 length equals 14 residues. CDR1 is SEHNR, CDR2 FQNEAQ, per germline (reference sequence). The germline V and J ends were trimmed by 3 bases and 3 bases, with 9 bases remaining between them. The CDR3 here is CASSLGGNNQPQHF. CDR3 nucleotides: TGTGCCAGCAGCTTGGGGGGGAACAATCAGCCCCAGCATTTT.

The chain combines TRBV7-3 with TRBJ2-2; no firm D call. V lost 2 bases and J lost 2, with 6 bases in between. The length of the CDR3 is 14 residues. Germline CDR1 reads SGHTA; CDR2 reads FQGTGA. The DNA of the CDR3 is TGTGCCAGCAGCTTATTGTCTAACACCGGGGAGCTGTTTTTT. As protein: CASSLLSNTGELFF.

This clone came up a few times. The chain uses TRBV5-1 and TRBJ2-7, with 11 bases aligning to TRBD2. V was pared by 0 bases and J by 5 bases, with 7 bases of the junction left unmatched. This CDR3 contains 16 residues. CDR1 and CDR2 from the germline V gene are SGHRS and YFSETQ. CDR3 sequence reads: CASSLGSSGRIDEQYF. For the CDR3, the DNA is TGCGCCAGCAGCTTGGGGTCTAGCGGGAGGATCGACGAGCAGTACTTC.

This rearrangement joins TRBV30 to TRBJ2-1; the match to TRBD2 covers 13 bases. V shed 2 bases, J shed 6 bases, and the junction held 4 bases outside the gene matches. This CDR3 has 15 amino acids. Germline-derived CDR1 and CDR2 are GTSNPN and SVGIG (reference sequence). The CDR3 reads CAWSLGLAGVNEQFF. The CDR3 DNA follows: TGTGCCTGGAGTCTCGGACTAGCGGGAGTCAATGAGCAGTTCTTC.

The chain uses TRBV9 and TRBJ1-2; D gene uncertain. CDR3 length: 14 amino acids. V gave up 3 bases and J gave up 5 bases, with 14 bases separating them. Germline V lookup: CDR1 SGDLS, CDR2 YYNGEE. The CDR3 nucleotides read TGTGCCAGCAGCGCCCCCGGGAACGGGTATGGCTACACCTTC. Translated, it gives CASSAPGNGYGYTF. The full variable domain, with the rest looked up from reference TRBV9 and TRBJ1-2, is DSGVTQTPKHLITATGQRVTLRCSPRSGDLSVYWYQQSLDQGLQFLIQYYNGEERAKGNILERFSAQQFPDLHSELNLSSLELGDSALYFCASSAPGNGYGYTFGSGTRLTVV.

The chain links TRBV2 to TRBJ1-6; 9 bases are a match to TRBD1. The CDR3 totals 14 residues. Trimming removed 4 bases from V and 7 bases from J; junction bases left unmatched: 2. CDR1 and CDR2 (germline): SNHLY, FYNNEI. The CDR3 bases are TGTGCCAGCAGTGTCGGGACAGGGAATTCACCCCTCCACTTT. Encoded protein: CASSVGTGNSPLHF.

The gene calls are TRBV19 and TRBJ1-1; TRBD1 might be the D (5 bases). The V gene lost 5 bases and the J gene lost 4 bases, with 14 bases spanning the gap. The CDR3 covers 14 residues. CDR1 is LNHDA, CDR2 SQIVND, per germline (reference sequence). CDR3 DNA sequence: TGTGCCAGTAGTTCAGGGTGGGGTGCCACTGAAGCTTTCTTT. Translated: CASSSGWGATEAFF.

This chain joins TRBV29-1 and TRBJ2-3; TRBD1 agrees at 8 bases. The CDR3 runs 15 residues. Germline values: CDR1 SQVTM, CDR2 ANQGSEA. V lost 3 bases, J lost 2 bases, and 7 bases stayed unmatched. CDR3 region: CSVDTRGRFTDTQYF. The CDR3 DNA follows: TGCAGCGTTGACACCAGGGGGCGCTTCACAGATACGCAGTATTTT.

The V call is TRBV25-1, the J call TRBJ1-2; D is possibly TRBD1 (5 bases). V was pared by 1 base and J by 2 bases, with 11 bases between. This CDR3 is built from 15 residues. The germline V gene encodes CDR1 MGHDK and CDR2 SYGVNS. The CDR3 is CASSELVAGNYGYTF. CDR3 in DNA: TGTGCCAGCAGTGAATTGGTAGCAGGGAACTATGGCTACACCTTC.

The J gene is TRBJ2-1, the V gene TRBV10-3; 7 positions match TRBD2. V shed 7 bases and J 6 bases; nucleotides not matched to a gene: 9. CDR1 is ENHRY and CDR2 is SYGVKD in the germline V gene. The CDR3 has 14 amino acids. The CDR3 here is CAIKVSGSINEQFF. In DNA, the CDR3 is TGTGCCATCAAAGTTAGCGGGTCGATCAATGAGCAGTTCTTC.